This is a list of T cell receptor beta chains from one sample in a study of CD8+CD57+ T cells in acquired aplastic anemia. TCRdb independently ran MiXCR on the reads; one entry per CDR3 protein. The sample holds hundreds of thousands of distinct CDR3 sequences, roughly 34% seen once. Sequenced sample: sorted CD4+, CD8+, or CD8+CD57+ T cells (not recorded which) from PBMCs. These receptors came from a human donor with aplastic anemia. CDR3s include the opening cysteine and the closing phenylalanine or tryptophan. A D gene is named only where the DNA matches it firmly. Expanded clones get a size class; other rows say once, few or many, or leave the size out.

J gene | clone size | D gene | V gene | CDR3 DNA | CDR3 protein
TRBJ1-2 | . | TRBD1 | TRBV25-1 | TGTGCCAGCAGCCCTCAAGAGAGAGGACAGGGAAGGCTGGGGGACAGGGACTATGGCTACACCTTC | CASSPQERGQGRLGDRDYGYTF
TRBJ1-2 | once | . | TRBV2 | TGTGCCAGGAACTGGGGCAGTGCCGAAGGCTATGGCTACACCTTC | CARNWGSAEGYGYTF
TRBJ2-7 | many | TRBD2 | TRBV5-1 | TGCGCCAGCAGCTCCGATAGCGGGAGAAGCTCCTACGAGCAGTACTTC | CASSSDSGRSSYEQYF
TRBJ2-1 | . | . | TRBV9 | TGTGCCAGCAGCGTAACCCCCGGCGCCAATGAGCAGTTCTTC | CASSVTPGANEQFF
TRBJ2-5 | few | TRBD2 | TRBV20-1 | TGCAGTGCCAGCGGAGCGGGAGGGGGACAAGAGACCCAGTACTTC | CSASGAGGGQETQYF
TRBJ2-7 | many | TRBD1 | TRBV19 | TGTGCCAGTAAAAGGGGGCAGGGGGCAGGCGAGCAGTACTTC | CASKRGQGAGEQYF
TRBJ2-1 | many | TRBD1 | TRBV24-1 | TGTGCCACCAGTGAAACAGGGGGAACCTACAATGAGCAGTTCTTC | CATSETGGTYNEQFF
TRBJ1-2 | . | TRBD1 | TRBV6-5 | TGTGCCAGCAGTTCGGACAGGGGGCGGACTAACTATGGCTACACCTTC | CASSSDRGRTNYGYTF
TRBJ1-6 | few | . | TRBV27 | TGTGCCAGCAGTTTAGCCCCCTTCGAGGCCTATAATTCACCCCTCCACTTT | CASSLAPFEAYNSPLHF
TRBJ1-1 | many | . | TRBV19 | TGTGCCAGTAGTATGGGGTCCTTAACAAACACTGAAGCTTTCTTT | CASSMGSLTNTEAFF
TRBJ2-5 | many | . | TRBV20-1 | TGCAGTGCTAGTGGCGGTGTGGAGACCCAGTACTTC | CSASGGVETQYF
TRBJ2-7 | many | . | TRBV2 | TGTGCCAGCAGTGACTCCGGGGACGGCTCCTACGAGCAGTACTTC | CASSDSGDGSYEQYF
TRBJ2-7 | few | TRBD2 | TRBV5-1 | TGCGCCAGCAGCCGAGGACTAGCGGGAGGGCCGGACGAGCAGTACTTC | CASSRGLAGGPDEQYF
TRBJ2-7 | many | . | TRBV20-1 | TGCAGTGCTAGAACAGTTACCTACGAGCAGTACTTC | CSARTVTYEQYF
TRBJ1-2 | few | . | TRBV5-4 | TGTGCCAGCAGCTCACTGGCATCGGGGCGTACGTCTAACTATGGCTACACCTTC | CASSSLASGRTSNYGYTF
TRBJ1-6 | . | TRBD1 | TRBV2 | TGTGCCAGCAGCCGACTCGGACAGGGTGCGAATTCACCCCTCCACTTT | CASSRLGQGANSPLHF
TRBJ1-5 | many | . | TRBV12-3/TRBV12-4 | TGTGCCAGCAGTCGCCTCAGGGGCAATCAGCCCCAGCATTTT | CASSRLRGNQPQHF
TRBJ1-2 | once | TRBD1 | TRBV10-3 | TGTGCCATCAGTGGACAGGGGGCGTATGGCTACACCTTC | CAISGQGAYGYTF
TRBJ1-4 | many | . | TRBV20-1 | TGCAGTGCTAACGGACCCATTCATGAAAAACTGTTTTTT | CSANGPIHEKLFF
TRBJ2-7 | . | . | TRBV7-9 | TGTGCCAGCAGCCAACACAGGTCCCCCTACGAGCAGTACTTC | CASSQHRSPYEQYF
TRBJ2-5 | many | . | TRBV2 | TGTGCCAGCAGTGAAGTCGGGGGTTCACAAGAGACCCAGTACTTC | CASSEVGGSQETQYF
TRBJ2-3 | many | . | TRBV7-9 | TGTGCCAGCAGGGACACTCGTGGCACAGATACGCAGTATTTT | CASRDTRGTDTQYF
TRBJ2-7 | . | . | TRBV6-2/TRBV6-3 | TGTGCCAGCAGCCCGTTGACAGGACCCTACGAGCAGTACTTC | CASSPLTGPYEQYF
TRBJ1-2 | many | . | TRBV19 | TGTGCCATCTCTCGGAGTCCTAACTATGGCTACACCTTC | CAISRSPNYGYTF
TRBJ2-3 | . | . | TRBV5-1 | TGCGCCAGCAGCGAACAGGGTTCAGATACGCAGTATTTT | CASSEQGSDTQYF
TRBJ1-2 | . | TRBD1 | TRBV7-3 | TGTGCCAGCAGCCGCAGTGACAGGGGGCATGGTGGCTACACCTTC | CASSRSDRGHGGYTF
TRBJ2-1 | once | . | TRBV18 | TGTGCCAGCTCACCACCTGGAGGCTATGAGCAGTTCTTC | CASSPPGGYEQFF
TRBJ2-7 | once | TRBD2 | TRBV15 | TGTGCCACCAGCGGACGTAGCGGGCCCCGAGGGCAGTACTTC | CATSGRSGPRGQYF
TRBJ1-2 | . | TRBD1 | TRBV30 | TGTGCCTGGAGTGGGGGGACAGGGAAGCTCCACATCCTCTTC | CAWSGGTGKLHILF
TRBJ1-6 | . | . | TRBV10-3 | TGTGCCATCAGTCTTGACAGTTTCTATAATTCACCCCTCCACTTT | CAISLDSFYNSPLHF
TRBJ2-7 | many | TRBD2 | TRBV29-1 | TGCAGCGTTGCTGGCGGGAGGGTCAACGAGCAGTACTTC | CSVAGGRVNEQYF
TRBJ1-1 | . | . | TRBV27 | TGTGCCAGCAGGGGGGGGTGGGGGAAGAACACTGAAGCTTTCTTT | CASRGGWGKNTEAFF
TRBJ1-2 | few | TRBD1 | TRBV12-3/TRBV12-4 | TGTGCCAGCAGTTCTAGGACAGGGTACTATGGCTACACCTTC | CASSSRTGYYGYTF
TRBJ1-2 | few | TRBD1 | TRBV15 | TGTGCCACCAGCGCACTGGTTGGTAGGACAGGGGTAGATGGCTACACCTTC | CATSALVGRTGVDGYTF
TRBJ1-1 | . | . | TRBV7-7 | TGTGCCAGCTCACCTACAGGGTTAAGGGAAGCTTTCTTT | CASSPTGLREAFF
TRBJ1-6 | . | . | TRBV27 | TGTGCCAGCAGTTTGTATCGGGGGGATTCACCCCTCCACTTT | CASSLYRGDSPLHF